This passage covers 26 T cell receptor beta chains from one sample sequenced in a study of technical replicates of blood from a handful of donors. The data were produced by immunoSEQ multiplex PCR, yet TCRdb's version contains in-frame clones alone and is incomplete. Here the sample spans approximately 58,000 clones, 85% to 90% being singletons. Sequencing was performed on PBMCs. The receptor source for this set is a human donor in good health. Some clones in this sample may be carry-over from other donors' samples.

The chain employs TRBV7-8 and TRBJ1-2, with 12 positions matching TRBD1. Germline assignment: CDR1 SGHVS and CDR2 FQNEAQ. The V gene end was trimmed by 5 bases and the J gene end by 3 bases; junction bases not matched to a gene: 7. The CDR3 covers 16 residues. CDR3 DNA sequence: TGTGCCAGCAGCGCCGGGACAGGGGGCTGGGACTATGGCTACACCTTC. As protein: CASSAGTGGWDYGYTF.

Only one count was recorded for this clone. The J gene is TRBJ2-3, the V gene TRBV18; 10 bases fit TRBD2. Germline CDR1 and CDR2: KGHSH and LQKENI. The CDR3 contains 20 residues. The ends lost 4 bases at V and 1 base at J; junction bases unmatched: 17. CDR3 in DNA: TGTGCCAGCTCACATGAAGGACTAGCGGCTTTTTTCGAGGGCACAGATACGCAGTATTTT. It specifies CASSHEGLAAFFEGTDTQYF.

The chain joins TRBV30 to TRBJ2-5, with TRBD2 matching 9 bases. Trimming took 3 bases from V and 1 from J; bases not matched to a gene: 3. The germline CDR1 and CDR2 sequences are GTSNPN and SVGIG (reference sequence). CDR3 length: 14 amino acids. CDR3 amino acids: CAWRLAGSQETQYF. The CDR3 DNA sequence: TGTGCCTGGAGGCTAGCGGGAAGCCAAGAGACCCAGTACTTC.

The chain recombines TRBV7-9 with TRBJ1-6; TRBD1 matches 7 bases. CDR1 and CDR2 from the germline V gene are SEHNR and FQNEAQ (reference sequence). The V gene end was trimmed by 5 bases and the J gene end by 5 bases; junction bases not matched to a gene: 12. This CDR3 comprises 17 residues. The CDR3 DNA is TGTGCCAGCAGCCCTCTGGGCAGGGGGACCAATAATTCACCCCTCCACTTT. It yields the protein CASSPLGRGTNNSPLHF.

This sequence joins TRBV13 and TRBJ2-3; 8 bases agree with TRBD2. Germline CDR1 is PRHDT and CDR2 is FYEKMQ (reference sequence). The CDR3 runs 15 residues. V lost 2 bases to trimming and J lost 3 bases; unmatched junction nucleotides: 4. The CDR3 reads CASSLRGGQTDTQYF. The CDR3 DNA sequence: TGTGCCAGCAGCTTACGGGGGGGTCAAACAGATACGCAGTATTTT. The whole variable domain, remainder taken from reference TRBV13 and TRBJ2-3, is AAGVIQSPRHLIKEKRETATLKCYPIPRHDTVYWYQQGPGQDPQFLISFYEKMQSDKGSIPDRFSAQQFSDYHSELNMSSLELGDSALYFCASSLRGGQTDTQYFGPGTRLTVL.

V and J are TRBV5-8 and TRBJ2-7; D is perhaps TRBD1 (6 bases). V was clipped by 0 bases and J by 6 bases, with 13 bases between them. The CDR3 spans 14 residues. In germline, CDR1 is SGHTS, CDR2 YDEGEE. CDR3 loop: CASSLGTAAGEQYF. Here the CDR3 DNA reads TGTGCCAGCAGCTTGGGGACAGCTGCGGGCGAGCAGTACTTC. The complete variable domain, with remaining parts taken from reference TRBV5-8 and TRBJ2-7, reads EAGVTQSPTHLIKTRGQQATLRCSPISGHTSVYWYQQALGLGLQFLLWYDEGEERNRGNFPPRFSGRQFPNYSSELNVNALELEDSALYLCASSLGTAAGEQYFGPGTRLTVT.

The chain is built from TRBV2 and TRBJ2-4; a weak D match, TRBD2 (6 bases). V dropped 5 bases and J dropped 0 bases, with 11 bases sitting between them. The CDR3 consists of 15 residues. Germline loops: CDR1 SNHLY, CDR2 FYNNEI. The CDR3 sequence: CASSLGLAAKNIQYF. The CDR3 DNA is TGTGCCAGCAGTTTGGGACTGGCAGCCAAAAACATTCAGTACTTC. Combining the CDR3 with reference TRBV2 and TRBJ2-4 gives the whole variable domain EPEVTQTPSHQVTQMGQEVILRCVPISNHLYFYWYRQILGQKVEFLVSFYNNEISEKSEIFDDQFSVERPDGSNFTLKIRSTKLEDSAMYFCASSLGLAAKNIQYFGAGTRLSVL.

This chain uses TRBV2 with TRBJ2-5, with TRBD1 as a possible D gene (6 bases). V lost 8 bases to trimming and J lost 5 bases, with 21 bases between them. The CDR3 loop spans 15 amino acids. The germline CDR1 and CDR2 sequences are SNHLY and FYNNEI. CDR3 DNA sequence: TGTGCCAGCGGCTCTACAGGGTCCCCGGGGGAGACCCAGTACTTC. Protein sequence: CASGSTGSPGETQYF.

The chain joins TRBV7-2 to TRBJ1-2; D not resolved. The CDR3 spans 14 residues. Germline V lookup: CDR1 SGHTA, CDR2 FQGNSA. The V gene lost 3 bases and the J gene lost 0 bases, with 8 bases spanning the gap. CDR3: CASSLGTTNYGYTF. CDR3 nucleotides: TGTGCCAGCAGCTTGGGCACGACTAACTATGGCTACACCTTC.

The chain joins TRBV7-2 to TRBJ1-2; a weak D match, TRBD1 (5 bases). Trimming left V 1 base short and J 8 bases short, with 17 bases between. CDR3 length: 15 amino acids. The germline V gene encodes CDR1 SGHTA and CDR2 FQGNSA. The DNA of the CDR3 is TGTGCCAGCAGCTTAGAAGGATCAGGGTCCGGGGGCTACACCTTC. Translating gives CASSLEGSGSGGYTF.

The chain joins TRBV4-2 to TRBJ2-7; D remains unclear. The CDR3 contains 16 residues. With 0 bases removed from V and 0 bases from J, the gap between germline ends came to 12 bases. In germline, CDR1 is LGHNA, CDR2 YNFKEQ. CDR3 sequence reads: CASSQDRGRPSYEQYF. CDR3 in DNA: TGTGCCAGCAGCCAAGATCGAGGCAGACCCTCCTACGAGCAGTACTTC.

The chain has TRBV6-5 and TRBJ2-7; 8 bases agree with TRBD2. Trimming at V came to 8 bases and at J to 2 bases, leaving 8 bases not matched to a gene. Germline loops: CDR1 MNHEY, CDR2 SVGAGI. This CDR3 region has 14 residues. The chain's CDR3 is CASARGSGAYEQYF. The CDR3 bases are TGTGCCAGCGCACGGGGTAGCGGGGCCTACGAGCAGTACTTC.

The rearrangement links TRBV11-2 to TRBJ2-7; maybe TRBD2 (6 bases). Germline CDR1 reads SGHAT; CDR2 reads FQNNGV. The length of the CDR3 is 16 residues. V gave up 4 bases and J gave up 3 bases, with 19 bases separating them. The CDR3 nucleotides are TGTGCCAGCAGCTCCTTACCGGGGGAAAGGAGCTACGAGCAGTACTTC. Translated: CASSSLPGERSYEQYF.

This clone was seen more than once but under ten times. The chain joins TRBV7-8 to TRBJ1-2, with no clear D. The CDR3 loop spans 12 amino acids. V lost 5 bases and J lost 8, with 12 bases in between. Germline V gene sequence: CDR1 SGHVS, CDR2 FQNEAQ. CDR3 in DNA: TGTGCCAGCAGCACCCAGTCCGGGGGCTACACCTTC. This sequence encodes CASSTQSGGYTF.

This chain connects TRBV7-9 to TRBJ2-5; D gene uncertain. The germline gives CDR1 SEHNR, CDR2 FQNEAQ (reference sequence). This CDR3 has 11 residues. Trimming left V 4 bases short and J 5 bases short, with 5 bases between. The CDR3 sequence is CASSSQETQYF. CDR3 DNA: TGTGCCAGCAGCTCCCAGGAGACCCAGTACTTC.

The genes are TRBV5-1 and TRBJ1-6, with 11 bases matching TRBD1. In germline, CDR1 is SGHRS, CDR2 YFSETQ. This CDR3 region has 16 residues. Trimming cost V 0 bases and J 10 bases; bases outside gene matches: 6. DNA of the CDR3: TGCGCCAGCAGCTTGGCCGGGGACAGGGGGGGATCACCCCTCCACTTT. This gives the protein CASSLAGDRGGSPLHF.

J is TRBJ2-6 and V is TRBV6-5; possibly TRBD2 for D (5 bases). CDR3 length: 14 residues. The V gene lost 6 bases and the J gene lost 4 bases, with 10 bases spanning the gap. The V gene's germline CDR1 is MNHEY and CDR2 SVGAGI. For the CDR3, the DNA is TGTGCCAGCAGGCGGGTTGTAGGGGCCAACGTCCTGACTTTC. It yields the protein CASRRVVGANVLTF.

The chain has TRBV25-1 and TRBJ2-5; 13 nucleotides agree with TRBD2. CDR3 size: 14 residues. V lost 5 bases, J lost 3 bases, and 0 bases stayed unmatched. Germline CDR1 reads MGHDK; CDR2 reads SYGVNS. DNA for the CDR3: TGTGCCAGCAGTACTAGCGGGGGGGAAGAGACCCAGTACTTC. Translation: CASSTSGGEETQYF. The full variable domain, completed using reference TRBV25-1 and TRBJ2-5, is EADIYQTPRYLVIGTGKKITLECSQTMGHDKMYWYQQDPGMELHLIHYSYGVNSTEKGDLSSESTVSRIRTEHFPLTLESARPSHTSQYLCASSTSGGEETQYFGPGTRLLVL.

Only one count was recorded for this clone. The V and J genes are TRBV29-1 and TRBJ1-2; no clear D gene. Germline V gene lookup returns CDR1 SQVTM and CDR2 ANQGSEA. The V and J ends lost 4 bases and 1 base respectively, with 10 bases between them. This CDR3 contains 13 residues. CDR3 bases: TGCAGCGTTGGAAATGCGGTTAACTATGGCTACACCTTC. The encoded protein is CSVGNAVNYGYTF.

Relative to its sample, this clone is medium-sized (0.01 to 0.1%). The chain links TRBV18 to TRBJ1-2; D gene uncertain. CDR3 length: 13 amino acids. Trimming stripped 0 bases from V and 7 bases from J, with 9 bases between. Per the germline V gene, CDR1 is KGHSH and CDR2 is LQKENI. Here the CDR3 reads CASSPPGVSGYTF. CDR3 DNA sequence: TGTGCCAGCTCACCACCCGGGGTGAGTGGCTACACCTTC.

The V gene is TRBV7-9, the J gene TRBJ1-1; 7 bases line up with TRBD1. V dropped 5 bases and J dropped 4; count of bases not matched to a gene: 7. This CDR3 spans 14 amino acids. Germline V gene data show CDR1 as SEHNR and CDR2 as FQNEAQ (reference sequence). The CDR3 is CASSPNRGVTEAFF. The DNA of the CDR3 is TGTGCCAGCAGCCCGAACAGGGGAGTCACTGAAGCTTTCTTT. The variable domain in full, completed from reference TRBV7-9 and TRBJ1-1, reads DTGVSQNPRHKITKRGQNVTFRCDPISEHNRLYWYRQTLGQGPEFLTYFQNEAQLEKSRLLSDRFSAERPKGSFSTLEIQRTEQGDSAMYLCASSPNRGVTEAFFGQGTRLTVV.

The J gene is TRBJ2-5, the V gene TRBV7-9; TRBD1 matches 9 bases. The CDR3 loop spans 15 amino acids. The V segment lost 1 base and the J segment 5 bases; nucleotides outside the gene matches: 5. Per the germline V gene, CDR1 is SEHNR and CDR2 is FQNEAQ (reference sequence). The CDR3 bases are TGTGCCAGCAGCTTAGTACAGGGGGCATGGGAGACCCAGTACTTC. It is translated as CASSLVQGAWETQYF.

CDR3 sequence reads: CAAGRFTGELFF. CDR3 nucleotides: TGTGCCGCAGGCCGGTTTACCGGGGAGCTGTTTTTT. The rearrangement uses TRBV6-5 and TRBJ2-2, with D unclear. CDR1 is MNHEY, CDR2 SVGAGI, per germline. Trimming removed 11 bases from V and 5 bases from J, with 12 bases in between. The CDR3 extends over 12 amino acids.

This chain connects TRBV5-1 to TRBJ2-1; 7 bases are shared with TRBD1. In germline, CDR1 is SGHRS, CDR2 YFSETQ. The ends lost 0 bases at V and 10 bases at J; junction bases unmatched: 4. The CDR3 consists of 13 residues. The CDR3 DNA reads TGCGCCAGCAGCTTGGGACAGGGTGACGAGCAGTTCTTC. Protein sequence: CASSLGQGDEQFF.

This clone occurred a few times. The chain couples TRBV6-1 to TRBJ1-1; D gene uncertain. V gave up 1 base and J gave up 6 bases, with 6 bases separating them. Germline V gives CDR1 MNHNS, CDR2 SASEGT. CDR3 length: 12 amino acids. The CDR3 reads CASSEVSAEAFF. DNA for the CDR3: TGTGCCAGCAGTGAAGTTTCCGCTGAAGCTTTCTTT.

This clone was seen just once. V and J are TRBV4-2 and TRBJ1-6; 9 nucleotides align to TRBD1. In germline, CDR1 is LGHNA, CDR2 YNFKEQ. With V trimmed by 6 bases and J by 7 bases, 4 bases remained unmatched. The CDR3 covers 14 residues. The CDR3 coding sequence is TGTGCCAGCAGGGACAGGGGAGGAAATTCACCCCTCCACTTT. Translated: CASRDRGGNSPLHF.